This T cell receptor beta chain was identified in a study of blood T cell repertoires in COVID-19. Study information: Both acute and convalescent COVID-19 samples were obtained from the United States, Italy and Spain.

Trimming cost V 2 bases and J 7 bases; bases outside gene matches: 11. The CDR3 covers 16 residues. CDR1 SEHNR and CDR2 FQNEAQ come from the germline V gene (reference sequence). In the source study's methods: Cell counts per sample came from amplifying reference gene primers. Clones were read by immunoSEQ multiplex PCR, and TCRdb kept only the in-frame ones, dropping some. Clonal size and the V and J genes are those of that table, whereas D and trimming came from the DNA. The sample includes almost 55,000 clones, about nine tenths of them seen just once. The receptor was derived from a woman between 40 and 55 years old with active COVID-19. This rearrangement joins TRBV7-9 to TRBJ1-2, with 9 positions matching TRBD1. Sample: peripheral blood. CDR3 sequence reads: CASSLNRDRDLSGYTF. For the CDR3, the DNA is TGTGCCAGCAGCTTAAACCGGGACAGGGATCTAAGTGGCTACACCTTC.